This T cell receptor (beta chain) was found in a study of beta chain features in type 1 diabetes. A remark on this clone: What it binds is not known.

Trimming cost V 0 bases and J 7 bases, with 12 bases left between them. CDR1 is LGHNA, CDR2 YNFKEQ, per germline. This CDR3 has 14 amino acids. Expressed TCRB transcripts were sequenced because the isolated RNA had all been reverse transcribed beforehand. Repertoires were generated with immunoSEQ multiplex PCR, while TCRdb's copy carries only in-frame clones and drops some. The sample lists hundreds of thousands of clones; more than 12% were seen once. Points from the study as a whole: All four CD4+ subsets from Type 1 diabetes patients carried moderately but significantly shorter TCRB CDR3s.

The origin of this receptor is a man younger than 35 with type 1 diabetes. The specimen sequenced was naive CD4+ T cells from blood. The genes are TRBV4-2 and TRBJ1-2; perhaps TRBD1 as D (6 bases). The CDR3, as DNA: TGTGCCAGCAGCCAAGACAGGGGCGTGCGTGGCTACACCTTC. Translation: CASSQDRGVRGYTF.